The T cell receptor (beta chain) described here comes from a study of blood T cells in healthy people across ages. CDR3 length: 14 residues. The V end lost 0 bases, the J end lost 4 bases, and 12 bases lay between the germline ends. The germline gives CDR1 DFQATT, CDR2 SNEGSKA (reference sequence). A second PCR, run for 7 to 11 cycles, used a sample-barcoded 5' primer plus a J-beta primer mix. In TCRdb, the 5' RACE reads were re-called with MiXCR into one record per CDR3 protein. The repertoire holds around 790,000 distinct CDR3 sequences, with roughly 44% as singletons. Collection of approximately 9.3 milliliters of peripheral blood was performed for each donor. This clonotype was observed a few times.

V and J are TRBV20-1 and TRBJ1-2; D is ambiguous. This TCR derives from a man in his 60s in good health. Source material: blood. The CDR3 is CSARDQARIYGYTF. CDR3 bases: TGCAGTGCTAGAGATCAGGCCAGGATCTATGGCTACACCTTC.